Listed below are T cell receptor beta chains from one sample, sequenced in a study of Graves' ophthalmopathy and Graves' hyperthyroidism. TCRdb re-analysed the multiplex PCR reads in MiXCR, keeping a single row per CDR3 protein. This table holds about half a million distinct CDR3 sequences, about an eighth found once. The specimen was blood. The receptor set was obtained from a woman in her twenties or thirties with Graves' ophthalmopathy. CDR3s include the opening cysteine and the closing phenylalanine or tryptophan. The D gene is left open where the match is weak. Part of the rows lack a size; the others show once, few, many or a class for expanded clones.

CDR3aa: CAISGTGPEGEAFF; CDR3nt: TGTGCCATCAGCGGGACAGGCCCTGAGGGTGAGGCTTTCTTT; j_gene: TRBJ1-1; abundance: many; d_gene: TRBD1; v_gene: TRBV10-3
CDR3aa: CASSSRAGGSEQYF; CDR3nt: TGTGCCAGCAGCTCCCGGGCAGGTGGTTCCGAGCAGTACTTC; j_gene: TRBJ2-7; abundance: few; d_gene: .; v_gene: TRBV11-3
CDR3aa: CASSLSGGRLDGYTF; CDR3nt: TGTGCCAGCAGTTTATCGGGGGGCAGGCTTGATGGCTACACCTTC; j_gene: TRBJ1-2; abundance: .; d_gene: .; v_gene: TRBV28
CDR3aa: CASSLSIGTGRPEQYF; CDR3nt: TGTGCCAGCAGTTTGAGTATAGGGACAGGGAGGCCCGAGCAGTACTTC; j_gene: TRBJ2-7; abundance: few; d_gene: TRBD1; v_gene: TRBV12-3/TRBV12-4
CDR3aa: CASSPRTGADGYTF; CDR3nt: TGTGCCAGCAGCCCAAGAACAGGGGCAGATGGCTACACCTTC; j_gene: TRBJ1-2; abundance: many; d_gene: TRBD1; v_gene: TRBV7-9
CDR3aa: CASSLASAGAAELFF; CDR3nt: TGCGCCAGCAGCCTGGCATCGGCGGGAGCGGCGGAGCTGTTTTTT; j_gene: TRBJ2-2; abundance: many; d_gene: TRBD2; v_gene: TRBV5-1
CDR3aa: CASSEEGQMNQPQHF; CDR3nt: TGTGCCAGCAGTGAGGAGGGACAGATGAATCAGCCCCAGCATTTT; j_gene: TRBJ1-5; abundance: many; d_gene: TRBD1; v_gene: TRBV2
CDR3aa: CASGLVLGQGGYEQYF; CDR3nt: TGTGCTAGTGGTTTGGTACTGGGCCAGGGGGGCTACGAGCAGTACTTC; j_gene: TRBJ2-7; abundance: .; d_gene: .; v_gene: TRBV12-5
CDR3aa: CASTVGGIGYTF; CDR3nt: TGTGCCAGTACAGTGGGGGGAATTGGCTACACCTTC; j_gene: TRBJ1-2; abundance: many; d_gene: .; v_gene: TRBV28
CDR3aa: CSAVDRDSSYEQYF; CDR3nt: TGCAGTGCTGTTGACCGGGACAGCTCCTACGAGCAGTACTTC; j_gene: TRBJ2-7; abundance: many; d_gene: TRBD1; v_gene: TRBV20-1
CDR3aa: CASSVGGVQETQYF; CDR3nt: TGTGCCAGCAGCGTAGGGGGGGTACAAGAGACCCAGTACTTC; j_gene: TRBJ2-5; abundance: many; d_gene: .; v_gene: TRBV9
CDR3aa: CSATRDRSDSQYF; CDR3nt: TGCAGTGCGACCCGGGACCGTAGCGACTCCCAGTACTTC; j_gene: TRBJ2-5; abundance: many; d_gene: .; v_gene: TRBV20-1
CDR3aa: CASSQDPRPSGDNEQYF; CDR3nt: TGCGCCAGCAGCCAAGATCCCCGCCCTAGCGGGGATAACGAGCAGTACTTC; j_gene: TRBJ2-7; abundance: few; d_gene: TRBD2; v_gene: TRBV4-1
CDR3aa: CASSLATEETQYF; CDR3nt: TGTGCCAGCAGCTTAGCCACGGAAGAGACCCAGTACTTC; j_gene: TRBJ2-5; abundance: many; d_gene: .; v_gene: TRBV11-1
CDR3aa: CASRIGSGWEQYF; CDR3nt: TGCGCCAGCAGAATTGGGTCGGGGTGGGAGCAGTACTTC; j_gene: TRBJ2-7; abundance: few; d_gene: .; v_gene: TRBV5-1
CDR3aa: CASSEGTGMNTEAFF; CDR3nt: TGTGCCAGCAGCGAGGGGACAGGCATGAACACTGAAGCTTTCTTT; j_gene: TRBJ1-1; abundance: many; d_gene: TRBD1; v_gene: TRBV9
CDR3aa: CASSPEGLWETQYF; CDR3nt: TGTGCCAGCAGCCCCGAGGGGCTGTGGGAGACCCAGTACTTC; j_gene: TRBJ2-5; abundance: many; d_gene: .; v_gene: TRBV11-2
CDR3aa: CASSLAIAGQDTEAFF; CDR3nt: TGTGCCAGCAGCTTAGCGATAGCAGGGCAGGACACTGAAGCTTTCTTT; j_gene: TRBJ1-1; abundance: many; d_gene: .; v_gene: TRBV7-9
CDR3aa: CASTLDTWDMNTEAFF; CDR3nt: TGCGCCAGCACCCTCGACACCTGGGACATGAACACTGAAGCTTTCTTT; j_gene: TRBJ1-1; abundance: .; d_gene: .; v_gene: TRBV5-1
CDR3aa: CASSYGTGQREAFF; CDR3nt: TGTGCCAGCAGCTACGGGACAGGGCAAAGAGAAGCTTTCTTT; j_gene: TRBJ1-1; abundance: .; d_gene: TRBD1; v_gene: TRBV9
CDR3aa: CASILGGTGGEQYF; CDR3nt: .; j_gene: TRBJ2-7; abundance: many; d_gene: .; v_gene: TRBV6-5
CDR3aa: CASRELERGQETQYF; CDR3nt: TGTGCCAGCAGGGAGCTAGAGCGTGGCCAAGAGACCCAGTACTTC; j_gene: TRBJ2-5; abundance: many; d_gene: .; v_gene: TRBV11-2
CDR3aa: CASTPILSGNQPQHF; CDR3nt: TGTGCCAGCACCCCCATTTTAAGCGGCAATCAGCCCCAGCATTTT; j_gene: TRBJ1-5; abundance: many; d_gene: .; v_gene: TRBV28
CDR3aa: CSAMDRGHGNQPQHF; CDR3nt: TGCAGTGCTATGGACAGGGGGCATGGCAATCAGCCCCAGCATTTT; j_gene: TRBJ1-5; abundance: .; d_gene: TRBD1; v_gene: TRBV20-1
CDR3aa: CASEEEGAGKEQYF; CDR3nt: TGCGCCAGCGAAGAGGAAGGGGCCGGGAAGGAGCAGTACTTC; j_gene: TRBJ2-7; abundance: .; d_gene: .; v_gene: TRBV10-2
CDR3aa: CASSLSEGNIQYF; CDR3nt: TGTGCCAGCAGCTTAAGTGAGGGAAACATTCAGTACTTC; j_gene: TRBJ2-4; abundance: many; d_gene: .; v_gene: TRBV7-3
CDR3aa: CASSFGRSSYNSPLHF; CDR3nt: TGTGCCAGCAGTTTCGGGAGAAGCTCCTATAATTCACCCCTCCACTTT; j_gene: TRBJ1-6; abundance: many; d_gene: .; v_gene: TRBV28
CDR3aa: CASSQDPGRTSTDTQYF; CDR3nt: TGTGCCAGCAGCCAAGATCCGGGAAGGACATCCACAGATACGCAGTATTTT; j_gene: TRBJ2-3; abundance: .; d_gene: .; v_gene: TRBV4-2
CDR3aa: CASSEAQRQRGQGYEQYF; CDR3nt: TGTGCCAGCAGTGAAGCTCAACGACAGAGGGGACAGGGGTACGAGCAGTACTTC; j_gene: TRBJ2-7; abundance: many; d_gene: TRBD1; v_gene: TRBV6-1
CDR3aa: CASSKLAGGTNTGELFF; CDR3nt: TGTGCTAGCAGCAAACTAGCGGGAGGCACGAACACCGGGGAGCTGTTTTTT; j_gene: TRBJ2-2; abundance: many; d_gene: TRBD2; v_gene: TRBV7-7